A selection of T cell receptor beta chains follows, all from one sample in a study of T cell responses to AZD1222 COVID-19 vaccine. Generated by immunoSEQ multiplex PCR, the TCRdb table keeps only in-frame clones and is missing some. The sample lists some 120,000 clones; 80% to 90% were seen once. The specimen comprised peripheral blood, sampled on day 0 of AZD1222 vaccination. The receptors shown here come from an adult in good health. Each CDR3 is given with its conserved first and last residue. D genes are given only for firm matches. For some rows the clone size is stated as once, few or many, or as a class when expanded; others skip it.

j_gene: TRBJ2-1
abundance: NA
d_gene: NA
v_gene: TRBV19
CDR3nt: TGTGCCAGTAGTATGGAGGGGTCGTCGGGTGGGCAGTTCTTC
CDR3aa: CASSMEGSSGGQFF

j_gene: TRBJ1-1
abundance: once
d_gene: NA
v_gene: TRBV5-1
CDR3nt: TGCGCCAGCAGCTTCCACTCGGGGGGGAACACTGAAGCTTTCTTT
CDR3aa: CASSFHSGGNTEAFF

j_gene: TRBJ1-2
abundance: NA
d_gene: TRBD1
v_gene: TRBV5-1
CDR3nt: TGCGCCAGCAGCTTGCTTAATCCTTTTGGCAGGGGGCCCCTCTATGGCTACACCTTC
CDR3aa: CASSLLNPFGRGPLYGYTF

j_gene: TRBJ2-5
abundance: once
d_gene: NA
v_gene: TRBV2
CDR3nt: TGTGCCAGCAGTGAAGAAGGTTGGGAGACCCAGTACTTC
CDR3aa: CASSEEGWETQYF

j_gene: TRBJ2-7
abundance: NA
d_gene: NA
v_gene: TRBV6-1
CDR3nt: TGTGCCAGCAGTGAGAAACCCTACGAGCAGTACTTC
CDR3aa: CASSEKPYEQYF

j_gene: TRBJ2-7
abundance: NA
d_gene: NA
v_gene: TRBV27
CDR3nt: TGTGCCAGCAGTACGGGTGGGGACGGAACCTACGAGCAGTACTTC
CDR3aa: CASSTGGDGTYEQYF

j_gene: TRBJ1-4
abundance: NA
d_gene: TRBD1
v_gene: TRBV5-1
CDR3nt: TGCGCCAGCAGTTTTACAGGGGGCCAGCCTAATGAAAAACTGTTTTTT
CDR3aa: CASSFTGGQPNEKLFF

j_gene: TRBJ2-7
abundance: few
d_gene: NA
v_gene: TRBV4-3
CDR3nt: TGCGCCAGCAGCCAAGGGACGCTTTCCTACGAGCAGTACTTC
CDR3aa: CASSQGTLSYEQYF

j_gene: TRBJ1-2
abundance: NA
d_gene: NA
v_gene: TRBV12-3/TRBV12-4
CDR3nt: TGTGCCAGCAGTGCCGGGGCAATGGGCTACACCTTC
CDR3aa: CASSAGAMGYTF

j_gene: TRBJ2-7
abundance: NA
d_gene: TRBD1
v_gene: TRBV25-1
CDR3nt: TGTGCCAGCATGTCAGGGGGCTATAGCTCCTACGAGCAGTACTTC
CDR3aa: CASMSGGYSSYEQYF

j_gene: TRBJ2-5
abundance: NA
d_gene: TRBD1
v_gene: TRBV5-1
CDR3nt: TGCGCCAGCAGACTAGGGACAGCCCAAGAGACCCAGTACTTC
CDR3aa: CASRLGTAQETQYF

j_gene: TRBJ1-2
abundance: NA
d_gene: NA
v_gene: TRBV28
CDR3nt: TGTGCCAGCAGTTTGTCTGGAAACTATGGCTACACCTTC
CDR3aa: CASSLSGNYGYTF

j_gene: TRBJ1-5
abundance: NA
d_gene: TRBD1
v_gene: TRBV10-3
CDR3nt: TGTGCCATCAGCAGCGGAGGGACAGGGGGCAATCAGCCCCAGCATTTT
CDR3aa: CAISSGGTGGNQPQHF

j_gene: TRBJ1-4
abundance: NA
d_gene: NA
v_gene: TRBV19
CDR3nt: TGTGCCAGTAGTGTGACAGGTGAAAGGGCTAATGAAAAACTGTTTTTT
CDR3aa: CASSVTGERANEKLFF

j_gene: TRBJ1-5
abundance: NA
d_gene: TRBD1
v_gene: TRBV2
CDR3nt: TGTGCCAGCAACCCGACAGGGGGCGAGGCTCAGCCCCAGCATTTT
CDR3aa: CASNPTGGEAQPQHF

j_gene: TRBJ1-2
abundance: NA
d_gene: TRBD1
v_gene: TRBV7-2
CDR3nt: TGTGCCAGCAGCTTAGATGTCAGGGGGTTTGAAGGCTACACCTTC
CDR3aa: CASSLDVRGFEGYTF

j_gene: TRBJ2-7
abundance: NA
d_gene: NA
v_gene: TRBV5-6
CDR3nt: TGTGCCAGCAGCTTGTTGCGGGAGCAGTACTTC
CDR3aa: CASSLLREQYF

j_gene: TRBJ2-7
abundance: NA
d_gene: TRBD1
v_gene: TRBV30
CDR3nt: TGTGCCTGGAGTGTACGGGACAGGGGTACCTACGAGCAGTACTTC
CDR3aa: CAWSVRDRGTYEQYF

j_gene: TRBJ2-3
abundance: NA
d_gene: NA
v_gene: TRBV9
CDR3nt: TGTGCCAGCAACCCGGGGGGCACAGATACGCAGTATTTT
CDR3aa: CASNPGGTDTQYF

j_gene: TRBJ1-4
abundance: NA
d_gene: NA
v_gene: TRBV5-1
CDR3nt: TGCGCCAGCAGTCCGGACAGAGAAAATGAAAAACTGTTTTTT
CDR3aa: CASSPDRENEKLFF

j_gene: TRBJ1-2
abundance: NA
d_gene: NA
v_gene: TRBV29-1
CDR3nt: TGCAGCGTTCGCGTAGTAAACTATGGCTACACCTTC
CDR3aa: CSVRVVNYGYTF

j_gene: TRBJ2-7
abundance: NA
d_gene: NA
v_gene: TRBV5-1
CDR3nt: TGCGCCAGCAGCTTGGCCACAGGGAAGCCCTACGAGCAGTACTTC
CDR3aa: CASSLATGKPYEQYF

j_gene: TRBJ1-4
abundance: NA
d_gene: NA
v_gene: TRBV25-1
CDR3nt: TGTGCCAGCAGTGAATATCGTGAAAAACTGTTTTTT
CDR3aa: CASSEYREKLFF

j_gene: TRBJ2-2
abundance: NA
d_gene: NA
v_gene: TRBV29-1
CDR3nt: TGCAGCGTGGAGGACGTCACCGGGGAGCTGTTTTTT
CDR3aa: CSVEDVTGELFF

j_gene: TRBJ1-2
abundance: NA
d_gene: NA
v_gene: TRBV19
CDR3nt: TGTGCCAGTACAGGGACCGAAATTACTGGCTACACCTTC
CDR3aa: CASTGTEITGYTF

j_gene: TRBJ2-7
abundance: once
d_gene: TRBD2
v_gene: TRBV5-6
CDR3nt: TGTGCCAGCAGCTTAACGGGAGGGACCTACGAGCAGTACTTC
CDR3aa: CASSLTGGTYEQYF

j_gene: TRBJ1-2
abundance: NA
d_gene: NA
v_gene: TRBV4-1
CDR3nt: TGCGCCAGCAGCCCCGCCAGTAAGTATGGCTACACCTTC
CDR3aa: CASSPASKYGYTF

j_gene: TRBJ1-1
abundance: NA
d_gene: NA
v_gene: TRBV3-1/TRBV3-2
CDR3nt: TGTGCCAGCAGCCAATCCCATACGAACACTGAAGCTTTCTTT
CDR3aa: CASSQSHTNTEAFF

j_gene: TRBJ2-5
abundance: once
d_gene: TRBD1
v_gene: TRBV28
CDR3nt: TGTGCCAGCAGAGAGACAGGGTGGCAAGAGACCCAGTACTTC
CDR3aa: CASRETGWQETQYF

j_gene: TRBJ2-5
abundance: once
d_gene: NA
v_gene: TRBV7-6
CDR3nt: TGTGCCAGCAGCTTAGGAACAGATCAAGAGACCCAGTACTTC
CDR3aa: CASSLGTDQETQYF

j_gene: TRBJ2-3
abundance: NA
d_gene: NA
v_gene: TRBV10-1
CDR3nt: TGCGCCAGCAGCGGGACATATTTAGGGGATACGCAGTATTTT
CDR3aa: CASSGTYLGDTQYF

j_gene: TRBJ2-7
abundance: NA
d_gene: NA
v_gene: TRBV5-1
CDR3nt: TGCGCCAGCAGCTTGGCCCCCCCGAGCTCCTACGAGCAGTACTTC
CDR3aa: CASSLAPPSSYEQYF

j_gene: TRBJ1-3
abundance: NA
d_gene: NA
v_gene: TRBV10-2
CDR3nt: TGCGCCAGCAGTGAGTCGGGGGGAAACACCATATATTTT
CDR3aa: CASSESGGNTIYF

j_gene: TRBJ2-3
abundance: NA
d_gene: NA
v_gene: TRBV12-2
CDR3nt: TGTGCAAGTCGCTTAGCGCAGGCTAGCGGGAAGATCACAGATACGCAGTATTTT
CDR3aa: CASRLAQASGKITDTQYF

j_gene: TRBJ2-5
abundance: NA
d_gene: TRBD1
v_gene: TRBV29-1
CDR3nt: TGCAGCATCGGGACAGGGGCTCAAGAGACCCAGTACTTC
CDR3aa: CSIGTGAQETQYF

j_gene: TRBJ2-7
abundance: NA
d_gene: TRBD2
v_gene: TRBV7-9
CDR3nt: TGTGCCAGCAGCCGGGAGGGCTCCTACGAGCAGTACTTC
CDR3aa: CASSREGSYEQYF

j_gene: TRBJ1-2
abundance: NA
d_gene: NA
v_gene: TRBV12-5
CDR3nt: TGTGCTAGTGCCCATCCCGATGGGGTCTACACCTTC
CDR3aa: CASAHPDGVYTF

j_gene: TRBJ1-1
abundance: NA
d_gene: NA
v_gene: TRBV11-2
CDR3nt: TGTGCCAGCAGCTTAGATCCAAATTACACTGAAGCTTTCTTT
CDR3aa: CASSLDPNYTEAFF

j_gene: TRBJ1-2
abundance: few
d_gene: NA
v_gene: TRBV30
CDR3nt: TGTGCCCTCTTGCTGGAGGGCTACACCTTC
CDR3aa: CALLLEGYTF

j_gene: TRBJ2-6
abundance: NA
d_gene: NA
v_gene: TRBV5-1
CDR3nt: TGCGCCAGCAGCTTTGGTCTCACTGGGGCCAACGTCCTGACTTTC
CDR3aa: CASSFGLTGANVLTF

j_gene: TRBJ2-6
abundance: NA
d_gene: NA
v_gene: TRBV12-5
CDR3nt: TGTGCTAGTGGTTTGGTACCCAGGGACCTGACTTTC
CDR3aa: CASGLVPRDLTF

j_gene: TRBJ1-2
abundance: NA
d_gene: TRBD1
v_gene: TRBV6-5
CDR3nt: TGTGCCAGCAGGGCCGGGACAGGGGTGTTTGGCTACACCTTC
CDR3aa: CASRAGTGVFGYTF

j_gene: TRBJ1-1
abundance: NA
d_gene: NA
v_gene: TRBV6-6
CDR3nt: TGTGCCAGCAGTGCCCAGGGTTTAAACACTGAAGCTTTCTTT
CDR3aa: CASSAQGLNTEAFF

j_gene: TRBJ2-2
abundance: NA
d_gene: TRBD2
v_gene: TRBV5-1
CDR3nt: TGCGCCAGCAGCCCCGGACTAGCGGGAGGGCCATCACCCGGGGAGCTGTTTTTT
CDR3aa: CASSPGLAGGPSPGELFF

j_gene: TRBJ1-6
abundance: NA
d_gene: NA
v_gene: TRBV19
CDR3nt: TGTGCCAGTCGCAGGGGAGAAAATTCACCCCTCCACTTT
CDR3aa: CASRRGENSPLHF

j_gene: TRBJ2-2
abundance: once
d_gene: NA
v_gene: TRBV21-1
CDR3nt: TGTGCCAGCAGCGACCACCCTTACAGGGGTAAGACTAGTGACACCGGGGAGCTGTTTTTT
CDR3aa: CASSDHPYRGKTSDTGELFF

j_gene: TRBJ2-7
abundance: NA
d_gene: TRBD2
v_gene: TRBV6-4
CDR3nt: TGTGCCACCCTGGGGGGGAACAGGATAAACGAGCAGTACTTC
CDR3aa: CATLGGNRINEQYF

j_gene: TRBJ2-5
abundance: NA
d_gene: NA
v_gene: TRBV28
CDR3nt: TGTGCCAGCAGTTTATTTGAGACACTTTCCCTTGGAGAGACCCAGTACTTC
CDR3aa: CASSLFETLSLGETQYF

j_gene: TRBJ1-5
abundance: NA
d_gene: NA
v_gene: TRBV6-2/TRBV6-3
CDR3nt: TGTGCCAGCAGTAAAGCCCCGCAGGGGCATCAGCCCCAGCATTTT
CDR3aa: CASSKAPQGHQPQHF

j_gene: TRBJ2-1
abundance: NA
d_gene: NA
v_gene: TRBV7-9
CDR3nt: TGTGCCAGCAGCTTAATTTACGATTACAATGAGCAGTTCTTC
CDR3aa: CASSLIYDYNEQFF

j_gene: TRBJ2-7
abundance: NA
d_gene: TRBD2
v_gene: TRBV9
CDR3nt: TGTGCCAGCAGCGTAGAGGGCGGGAGTATCTACGAGCAGTACTTC
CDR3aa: CASSVEGGSIYEQYF

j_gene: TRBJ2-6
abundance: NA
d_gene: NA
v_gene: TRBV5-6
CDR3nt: TGTGCCAGCAGCGGACGGACAGTAACCCTCTCTGGGGCCAACGTCCTGACTTTC
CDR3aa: CASSGRTVTLSGANVLTF

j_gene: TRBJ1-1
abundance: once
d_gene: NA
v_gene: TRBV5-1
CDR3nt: TGCGCCAGCAGCTTTCAGGCGCCTGAAGCTTTCTTT
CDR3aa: CASSFQAPEAFF

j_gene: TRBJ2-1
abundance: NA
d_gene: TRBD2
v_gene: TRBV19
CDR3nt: TGTGCCAGTAGTTCCCGGACTAGCGGGAGGCGTGGTAATGAGCAGTTCTTC
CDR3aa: CASSSRTSGRRGNEQFF

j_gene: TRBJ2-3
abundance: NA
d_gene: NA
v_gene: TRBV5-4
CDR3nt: TGTGCCAGCAGCGAGAGGAGGGGGCCCACAGATACGCAGTATTTT
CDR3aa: CASSERRGPTDTQYF